Listed here is a single TCR beta chain. The sample holds many counts of this clonotype. No cognate antigen has been identified for it. Base qualities are not recorded, but no much larger clone differs from it by a single base. The data were obtained in a study of early T cells in non-severe SARS-CoV-2 infection (dated by TCRdb to about 2021). Regarding the research as a whole: TCR sequencing used bulk RNA from unsorted whole blood, so alpha and beta chains could not be paired.

The research as a whole found: VDJdb matching was skewed toward anti-spike CD8 responses and likely underestimated virus-specific expansions by missing private and CD4 specificities.

This was a case-control study nested in a cohort of healthcare workers in London, UK, who had nasopharyngeal swab PCR tests and blood samples taken every week. Healthcare workers were recruited during the week of the UK lockdown, between 23 and 31 March 2020, and followed weekly for up to about 16 weeks. Libraries came from 5' RACE. Sequencing used a NextSeq 500. The TCR library protocol attached unique molecular identifiers to individual cDNA molecules to correct for sequencing error and PCR bias. Both TCR alpha and beta chains were sequenced, and tight co-correlation was observed between alpha and beta sequence abundances in each sample. Processing in the source paper ran as follows. V gene, J gene and CDR3 annotation of TCR sequences was performed with Decombinator V4. Expanded TCRs were defined as changing significantly between any two time points under a Poisson model with p below 0.0001. TCR abundances were normalised to the total number of TCRs sequenced per sample and expressed as counts per million. A search of VDJdb, accessed on 1 November 2021, was run for TCRs annotated to CMV, EBV and SARS-CoV-2, with TCRs annotated for multiple antigens excluded. In TCRdb, the public reads were trimmed at Q25 with fastp and aligned with MiXCR, with productive beta chains retained. Rows are combined by CDR3 protein, so each entry shows the most common genes and DNA. The V and J calls and clone size are TCRdb's, not the authors'. The sample table holds roughly 40,000 distinct CDR3 sequences, of which approximately 4% were seen once. 2.5% to 3.5% of the sample lies in the top ten.

What was sequenced was whole blood. This sequence was found in an adult who was a healthcare worker with PCR-confirmed SARS-CoV-2 infection or an uninfected control (not recorded which).

The CDR3 protein sequence reads: CASTTGGETQYF. Here is the DNA: TGTGCCAGCACCACGGGGGGTGAGACCCAGTACTTC. The receptor chain draws on TRBV12-3 or TRBV12-4 and TRBJ2-5, with 7 junctional bases fitting TRBD2. Measured from the cysteine to the phenylalanine, the CDR3 is 12 residues long. Only the CDR3 DNA is retained, 36 bases long and in frame from the first base. Here V drops 7 bases and J drops 5 bases, and the junction holds 4 bases not matched to any gene.